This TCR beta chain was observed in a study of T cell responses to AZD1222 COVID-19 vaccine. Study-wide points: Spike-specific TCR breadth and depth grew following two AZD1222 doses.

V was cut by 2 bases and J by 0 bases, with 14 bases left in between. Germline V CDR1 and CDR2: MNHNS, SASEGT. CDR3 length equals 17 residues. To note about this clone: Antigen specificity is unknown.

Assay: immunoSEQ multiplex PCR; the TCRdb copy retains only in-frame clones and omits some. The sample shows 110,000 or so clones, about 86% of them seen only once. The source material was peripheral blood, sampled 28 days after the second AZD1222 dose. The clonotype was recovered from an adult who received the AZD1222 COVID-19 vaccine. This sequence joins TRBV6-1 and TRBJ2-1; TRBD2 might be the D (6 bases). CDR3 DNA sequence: TGTGCCAGCAGTGAACCTCTTGCGGGGAGCTCCTACAATGAGCAGTTCTTC. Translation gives CASSEPLAGSSYNEQFF.